The source of this T cell receptor beta chain is a study of blood T cell repertoires in COVID-19. The CDR3 loop spans 16 amino acids. Trimming took 1 base from V and 0 from J; bases not matched to a gene: 3. Germline V lookup: CDR1 SGHRS, CDR2 YFSETQ. Participant ages covered about 18 to 95 years across 20 to 25 US areas. The repertoire was sequenced with immunoSEQ multiplex PCR; TCRdb's copy has only in-frame clones and lacks some. The table has a few hundred thousand clones, about 90% seen once. V gene TRBV5-1 combines with J gene TRBJ2-3; 9 bases fit TRBD2. The clonotype originates from a woman aged 25 to 39 who had recovered from COVID-19. Sequenced: PBMCs or T cells enriched from blood (not recorded which). The CDR3 region is CASSLITSGSTDTQYF. In nucleotides, the CDR3 is TGCGCCAGCAGCTTGATAACTAGCGGGAGCACAGATACGCAGTATTTT.